The 20 T cell receptor beta chains listed next were all sequenced from one sample in a study of cytomegalovirus exposure and HLA in healthy donors. The data were produced by immunoSEQ multiplex PCR, yet TCRdb's version contains in-frame clones alone and is incomplete. Among hundreds of thousands of clones listed, roughly 91% were seen once. Sample: PBMCs. The receptors here all came from a woman aged 18 to 35 in good health and CMV-seropositive.

CDR3 DNA sequence: TGTGCCAGCAGTTCGGATGGCTACACCTTC. It translates to CASSSDGYTF. This chain joins TRBV28 and TRBJ1-2; no reliable D call. Trimming cost V 4 bases and J 6 bases, with 3 bases left between them. The V gene's germline CDR1 is MDHEN and CDR2 SYDVKM. CDR3 length equals 10 residues.

The CDR3 sequence is CASSEGGGVNIQYF. The DNA of the CDR3 is TGTGCCAGCAGTGAAGGAGGGGGGGTGAACATTCAGTACTTC. The V and J genes are TRBV6-1 and TRBJ2-4; possibly TRBD2 for D (7 bases). Trimming stripped 1 base from V and 7 bases from J, with 11 bases between. CDR1 is MNHNS and CDR2 is SASEGT in the germline V gene. The CDR3 extends over 14 amino acids.

V gene TRBV2 combines with J gene TRBJ2-1, with 8 bases lining up with TRBD2. The ends lost 5 bases at V and 8 bases at J; junction bases unmatched: 11. The V gene's germline CDR1 is SNHLY and CDR2 FYNNEI. The CDR3 runs to 15 residues. CDR3 in DNA: TGTGCCAGCAGTCCCATAGCGGGATCTGGGGATGAGCAGTTCTTC. It codes for CASSPIAGSGDEQFF.

The chain links TRBV18 to TRBJ2-7, with D tentatively TRBD1 (6 bases). The CDR3 consists of 14 residues. Looked up from germline, CDR1 is KGHSH and CDR2 is LQKENI. Between the trimmed V and J ends, which lost 2 bases and 0 bases, there was a span of 8 bases. CDR3 residues: CASSPRQDSYEQYF. The CDR3 nucleotides are TGTGCCAGCTCACCAAGACAGGACTCCTACGAGCAGTACTTC.

Only one count was recorded for this clone. The chain employs TRBV5-1 and TRBJ2-7, with D possibly matching TRBD1 (5 bases). Germline CDR1 is SGHRS and CDR2 is YFSETQ. V shed 0 bases and J shed 6 bases, with 13 bases lying between them. The CDR3 runs 14 residues. The CDR3 DNA follows: TGCGCCAGCAGCTTGGGCAGGGAAGACGGCGAGCAGTACTTC. Translating gives CASSLGREDGEQYF.

The V call is TRBV19, the J call TRBJ1-5; D perhaps matches TRBD1 (5 bases). V lost 11 bases and J lost 4, with 12 bases in between. The CDR3 has 12 residues. The germline CDR1 and CDR2 sequences are LNHDA and SQIVND (reference sequence). CDR3: CAVSQGNQPQHF. The DNA of the CDR3 is TGTGCCGTGAGTCAGGGAAATCAGCCCCAGCATTTT.

The chain is built from TRBV28 and TRBJ2-7, with 7 nucleotides matching TRBD1. Germline values: CDR1 MDHEN, CDR2 SYDVKM. The CDR3 has 16 residues. Germline trimming cut 5 bases from V and 0 bases from J; bases unmatched to any gene: 10. For the CDR3, the DNA is TGTGCCAGCAGTCATTCCGGGACAGAAGTCTCCTACGAGCAGTACTTC. Translating gives CASSHSGTEVSYEQYF.

This chain links TRBV28 with TRBJ2-3; 9 nucleotides line up with TRBD2. Germline trimming cut 4 bases from V and 1 base from J; bases unmatched to any gene: 9. CDR3 length: 17 residues. Germline V gene lookup returns CDR1 MDHEN and CDR2 SYDVKM. The CDR3 region is CASSSTGRLAGTDTQYF. The CDR3 DNA reads TGTGCCAGCAGTTCGACGGGTCGACTAGCGGGCACAGATACGCAGTATTTT.

The chain couples TRBV20-1 to TRBJ2-3; D unresolved. The CDR3 extends over 11 amino acids. V was clipped by 4 bases and J by 5 bases, with 7 bases between them. Germline-derived CDR1 and CDR2 are DFQATT and SNEGSKA (reference sequence). The CDR3 nucleotides read TGCAGTGCTAACAGTAGAGATACGCAGTATTTT. Protein sequence: CSANSRDTQYF.

The V call is TRBV28, the J call TRBJ2-7; 9 bases map to TRBD1. CDR3 size: 15 residues. The V segment lost 2 bases and the J segment 3 bases; nucleotides outside the gene matches: 5. The germline gives CDR1 MDHEN, CDR2 SYDVKM. The CDR3 region is CASSLEGQGNYEQYF. CDR3 DNA: TGTGCCAGCAGTTTAGAAGGACAGGGGAACTACGAGCAGTACTTC.

CDR3: CASSGTWSGGYTF. CDR3 coding DNA: TGTGCCAGCAGCGGGACTTGGTCTGGTGGCTACACCTTC. The gene calls are TRBV9 and TRBJ1-2, with D hard to call. Trimming pared 3 bases from V and 7 bases from J, leaving 13 bases between. The CDR3 sequence is 13 residues long. Germline assignment: CDR1 SGDLS and CDR2 YYNGEE.

V usage is TRBV28 and J usage is TRBJ2-7; no firm D call. Germline V gene lookup returns CDR1 MDHEN and CDR2 SYDVKM. Trimming took off 4 bases at V and 2 bases at J, with 12 bases between the two ends. The CDR3 runs 14 residues. In DNA form, the CDR3 reads TGTGCCAGCAGTTCTATATTGAGGCCCTACGAGCAGTACTTC. The encoded protein is CASSSILRPYEQYF.

This chain connects TRBV29-1 to TRBJ1-1; D is undetermined. V was shortened by 8 bases and J by 1 base, with 17 bases between the two germline ends. Germline V gives CDR1 SQVTM, CDR2 ANQGSEA. This CDR3 is 14 amino acids long. The chain's CDR3 is CSFPSNGENTEAFF. In nucleotides, the CDR3 is TGCAGCTTCCCAAGCAACGGGGAGAACACTGAAGCTTTCTTT.

V gene TRBV2 combines with J gene TRBJ2-1, with 12 bases lining up with TRBD2. This CDR3 has 15 residues. V was pared by 4 bases and J by 5 bases, with 3 bases of the junction left unmatched. Germline V gene sequence: CDR1 SNHLY, CDR2 FYNNEI. DNA for the CDR3: TGTGCCAGCAGTGTGCGACTAGCGGGGGACAATGAGCAGTTCTTC. Translating gives CASSVRLAGDNEQFF.

This chain joins TRBV19 and TRBJ1-2; 7 bases agree with TRBD1. Germline V gene data show CDR1 as LNHDA and CDR2 as SQIVND (reference sequence). After removal of 4 bases from V and 8 bases from J, the junction contained 22 bases not matched to a gene. The CDR3 length is 18 residues. CDR3 in amino acids: CASSRESGQSTISGGYTF. The CDR3 coding sequence is TGTGCCAGTAGTAGGGAATCGGGACAGAGCACTATTTCCGGAGGCTACACCTTC.

This chain joins TRBV5-1 and TRBJ1-4, with a weak D call TRBD1 (5 bases). The CDR3 totals 16 residues. V lost 0 bases and J 0 bases, leaving 9 bases between the germline ends. Germline CDR1 reads SGHRS; CDR2 reads YFSETQ. The CDR3 nucleotides read TGCGCCAGCAGCTTGGGGCAGGGCTCAACTAATGAAAAACTGTTTTTT. This gives the protein CASSLGQGSTNEKLFF. The whole variable domain, remainder taken from reference TRBV5-1 and TRBJ1-4, is KAGVTQTPRYLIKTRGQQVTLSCSPISGHRSVSWYQQTPGQGLQFLFEYFSETQRNKGNFPGRFSGRQFSNSRSEMNVSTLELGDSALYLCASSLGQGSTNEKLFFGSGTQLSVL.

V gene TRBV9 combines with J gene TRBJ2-7; TRBD2 aligns across 13 bases. The V gene end was trimmed by 4 bases and the J gene end by 6 bases; junction bases not matched to a gene: 4. The CDR3 is 14 residues long. Germline V CDR1 and CDR2: SGDLS, YYNGEE. The CDR3 loop reads CASSSGLAGVEQYF. In nucleotides, the CDR3 is TGTGCCAGCAGCTCAGGACTAGCGGGGGTCGAGCAGTACTTC. The variable domain in full, completed from reference TRBV9 and TRBJ2-7, reads DSGVTQTPKHLITATGQRVTLRCSPRSGDLSVYWYQQSLDQGLQFLIQYYNGEERAKGNILERFSAQQFPDLHSELNLSSLELGDSALYFCASSSGLAGVEQYFGPGTRLTVT.

J is TRBJ2-2 and V is TRBV2; unclear D gene. V shed 7 bases and J shed 1 base, with 10 bases lying between them. This CDR3 comprises 14 residues. Germline values: CDR1 SNHLY, CDR2 FYNNEI. CDR3 DNA sequence: TGTGCCAGCAAACGAGAGAAGAACACCGGGGAGCTGTTTTTT. It translates to CASKREKNTGELFF.

The V and J genes are TRBV7-8 and TRBJ2-2; 11 bases align to TRBD2. The J segment lost 0 bases and the V segment lost 1 base, leaving 7 bases of the junction unmatched. Per the germline V gene, CDR1 is SGHVS and CDR2 is FQNEAQ. This CDR3 spans 19 amino acids. This CDR3 reads CASSLDRTSGGTNTGELFF. The CDR3 nucleotides read TGTGCCAGCAGCTTAGACCGTACTAGCGGGGGAACGAACACCGGGGAGCTGTTTTTT.

The chain links TRBV28 to TRBJ2-2, with a possible D match to TRBD1 (6 bases). V was pared by 11 bases and J by 3 bases, with 13 bases between. The CDR3 runs to 13 residues. Germline CDR1 reads MDHEN; CDR2 reads SYDVKM. CDR3 coding DNA: TGTGCCGCCGGGACACCAGACACCGGGGAGCTGTTTTTT. This codes for CAAGTPDTGELFF.